The T cell receptor (beta chain) under discussion was sequenced for a study of immune evolution from preneoplasia to lung adenocarcinoma. Study-wide findings and caveats: Later-stage lesions appeared to have more T cells, more diversity, less clonality.

Libraries were prepared by immunoSEQ multiplex PCR; TCRdb keeps only in-frame clonotypes and omits some of them. The data contain approximately 11,000 clones, about 79% of them singletons. As concerns this clone: The antigen remains undetermined.

Germline V lookup: CDR1 SQVTM, CDR2 ANQGSEA. Trimming cost V 7 bases and J 2 bases; bases outside gene matches: 7. The length of the CDR3 is 14 residues. Between the mid-2010s and the late 2010s, patients underwent resection in Japan or China. This clonotype was sampled from a person aged 60-79 years with lung adenocarcinoma. Sequencing input: FFPE minimally invasive lung adenocarcinoma tissue. This sequence joins TRBV29-1 and TRBJ2-7; 11 bases align to TRBD1. Written as DNA, the CDR3 is TGCAGCGAAGGACAGGGGGCTGAAGCCTACGAGCAGTACTTC. Translation: CSEGQGAEAYEQYF.